The text below deals with one T cell receptor beta chain. Its antigen is still unknown. The data belong to a study of cytomegalovirus exposure and HLA in healthy donors. Study outcomes and limitations: A likely sequencing artifact accounted for one observed cluster of highly shared sequence variants. It emerged from a later analysis that several of the most significant clusters appeared to be linked to common viral pathogens. Researchers reported that a few CMV-associated chains were confirmed in vitro as CMV antigen-specific.

The CDR3 has 16 residues. Germline CDR1 is GTSNPN and CDR2 is SVGIG (reference sequence). V lost 0 bases and J lost 5; bases outside the gene matches: 11. The study ran its PCR with 60 Vbeta and 13 Jbeta primers. Clones were read by immunoSEQ multiplex PCR, and TCRdb kept only the in-frame ones, dropping some. The repertoire holds 200,000 to 250,000 clones, roughly 79% seen once, with more than 1.5% in the top ten. This clonotype was sampled from a young man in good health and CMV-seronegative. Specimen: PBMCs. The chain combines TRBV30 with TRBJ2-5, with TRBD1 identical over 8 bases. CDR3 in DNA: TGTGCCTGGAGTGTACTACCGAGGACAGGGCGCGAGACCCAGTACTTC. It specifies CAWSVLPRTGRETQYF. Looking up the rest from reference TRBV30 and TRBJ2-5 gives the full variable domain: SQTIHQWPATLVQPVGSPLSLECTVEGTSNPNLYWYRQAAGRGLQLLFYSVGIGQISSEVPQNLSASRPQDRQFILSSKKLLLSDSGFYLCAWSVLPRTGRETQYFGPGTRLLVL.